This T cell receptor beta chain was captured by sequencing in a study of T-cell memory formation after mild COVID-19. Study summary: For the most part, TCR clusters were specific to one donor.

Study observations and caveats: Clones from the second wave (peaking day 37) had unconfirmed SARS-CoV-2 specificity. Some responding clones appeared in pre-infection memory, suggesting cross-reactive memory joined.

Comment on this clonotype: The antigen is not known.

Germline loops: CDR1 MNHEY, CDR2 SMNVEV (reference sequence). The CDR3 runs to 15 residues. Trimming cost V 2 bases and J 4 bases, with 14 bases left between them. 5'RACE primed at constant segments yielded TCR alpha and TCR beta cDNA libraries bearing sample barcodes and UMIs. Via MiXCR, TCRdb re-called the 5' RACE reads, giving one row per CDR3 protein. This table holds hundreds of thousands of distinct CDR3 sequences, just over 15% found once. The sample comprised PBMCs or a T cell subset sorted from them (not recorded which). The sequence was collected from an adult woman who had mild COVID-19 (a few samples of this study predate the infection). Cell type and time point are not known. The genes are TRBV27 and TRBJ2-5, with TRBD1 as a possible D gene (5 bases). The CDR3 DNA is TGTGCCAGCAGTTTAAACGGCAGGGCGAGAGAGACCCAGTACTTC. This sequence encodes CASSLNGRARETQYF.